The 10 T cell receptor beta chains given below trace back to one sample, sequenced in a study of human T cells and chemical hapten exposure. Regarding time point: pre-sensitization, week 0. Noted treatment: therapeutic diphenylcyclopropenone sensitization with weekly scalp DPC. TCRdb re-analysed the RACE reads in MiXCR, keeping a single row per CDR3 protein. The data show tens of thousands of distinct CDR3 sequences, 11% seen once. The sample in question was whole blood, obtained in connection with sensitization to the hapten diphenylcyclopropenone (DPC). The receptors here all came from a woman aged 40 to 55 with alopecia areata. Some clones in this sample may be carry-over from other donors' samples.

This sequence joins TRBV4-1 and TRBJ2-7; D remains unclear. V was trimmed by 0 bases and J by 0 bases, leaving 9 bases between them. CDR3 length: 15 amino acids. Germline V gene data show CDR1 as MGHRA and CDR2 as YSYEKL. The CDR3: CASSQDLGSSYEQYF. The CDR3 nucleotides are TGCGCCAGCAGCCAAGATTTGGGCAGCTCCTACGAGCAGTACTTC.

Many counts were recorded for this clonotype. CDR3 sequence reads: CASSQAVDFMTQYF. In DNA, the CDR3 is TGTGCCAGCAGCCAAGCGGTGGACTTCATGACCCAGTACTTC. The chain joins TRBV3-1 to TRBJ2-5, with TRBD2 as a possible D gene (5 bases). In germline, CDR1 is LGHDT, CDR2 YNNKEL (reference sequence). V was pared by 1 base and J by 7 bases, with 13 bases between. CDR3 size: 14 residues.

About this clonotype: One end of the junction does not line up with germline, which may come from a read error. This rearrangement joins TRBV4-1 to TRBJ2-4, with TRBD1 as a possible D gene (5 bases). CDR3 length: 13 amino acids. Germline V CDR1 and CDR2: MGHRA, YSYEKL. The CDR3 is CASREESKNIQYF. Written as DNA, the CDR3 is TGCGCAAGCAGGGAAGAATCCAAAAACATTCAGTACTTC.

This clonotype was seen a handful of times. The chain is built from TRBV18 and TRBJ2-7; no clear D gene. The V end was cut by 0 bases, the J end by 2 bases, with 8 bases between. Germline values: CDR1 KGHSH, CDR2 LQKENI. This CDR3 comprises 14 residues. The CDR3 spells CASSPPVITYEQYF. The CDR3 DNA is TGTGCCAGCTCACCACCGGTCATAACCTACGAGCAGTACTTC.

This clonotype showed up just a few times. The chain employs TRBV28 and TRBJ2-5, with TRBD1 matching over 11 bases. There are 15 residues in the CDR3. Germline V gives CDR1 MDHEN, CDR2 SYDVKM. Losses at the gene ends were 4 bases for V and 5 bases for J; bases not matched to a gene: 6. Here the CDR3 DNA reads TGTGCCAGCAGTTCCACCCGGGACAGGGGGGAGACCCAGTACTTC. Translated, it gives CASSSTRDRGETQYF.

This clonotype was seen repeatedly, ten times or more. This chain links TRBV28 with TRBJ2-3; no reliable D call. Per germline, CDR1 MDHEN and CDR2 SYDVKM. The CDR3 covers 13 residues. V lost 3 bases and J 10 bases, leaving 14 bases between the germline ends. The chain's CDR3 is CASSLDGLLAQYF. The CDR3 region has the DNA TGTGCCAGCAGTTTGGACGGGTTACTGGCGCAGTATTTT.

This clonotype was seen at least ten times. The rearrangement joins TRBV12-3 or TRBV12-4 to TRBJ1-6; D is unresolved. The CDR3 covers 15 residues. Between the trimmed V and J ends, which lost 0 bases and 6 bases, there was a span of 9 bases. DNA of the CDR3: TGTGCCAGCAGTTTAGCGCGAACACTTAATTCACCCCTCCACTTT. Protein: CASSLARTLNSPLHF.

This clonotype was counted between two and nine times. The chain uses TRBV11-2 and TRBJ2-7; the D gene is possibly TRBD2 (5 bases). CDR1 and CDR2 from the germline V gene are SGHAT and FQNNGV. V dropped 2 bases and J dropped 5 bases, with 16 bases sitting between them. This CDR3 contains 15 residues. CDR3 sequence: CASSLPDRRRHEQYF. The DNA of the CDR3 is TGTGCCAGCAGCTTACCTGACCGGCGGAGGCACGAGCAGTACTTC.

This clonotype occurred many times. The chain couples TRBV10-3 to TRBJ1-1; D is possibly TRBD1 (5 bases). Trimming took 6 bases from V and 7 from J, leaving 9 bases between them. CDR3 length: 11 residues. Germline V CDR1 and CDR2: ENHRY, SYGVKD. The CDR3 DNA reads TGTGCCATCAGGACAGTTAATGAAGCTTTCTTT. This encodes CAIRTVNEAFF.

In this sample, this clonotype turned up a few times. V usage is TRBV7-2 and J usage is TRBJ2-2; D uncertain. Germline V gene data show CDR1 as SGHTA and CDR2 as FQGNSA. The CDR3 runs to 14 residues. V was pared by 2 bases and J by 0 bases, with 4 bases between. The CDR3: CASSLRSNTGELFF. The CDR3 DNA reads TGTGCCAGCAGCTTACGCTCGAACACCGGGGAGCTGTTTTTT.